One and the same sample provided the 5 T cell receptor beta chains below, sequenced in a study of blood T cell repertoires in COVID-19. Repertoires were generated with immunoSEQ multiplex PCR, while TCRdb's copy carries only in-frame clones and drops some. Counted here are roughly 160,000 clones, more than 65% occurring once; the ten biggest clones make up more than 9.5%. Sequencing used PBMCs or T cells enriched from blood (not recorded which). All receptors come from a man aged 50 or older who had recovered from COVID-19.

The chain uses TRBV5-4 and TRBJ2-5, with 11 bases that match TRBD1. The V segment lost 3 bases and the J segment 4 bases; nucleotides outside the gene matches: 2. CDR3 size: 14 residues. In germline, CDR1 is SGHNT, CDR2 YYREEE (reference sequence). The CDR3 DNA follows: TGTGCCAGCAGCTCCGGGACAGGGGGAGAGACCCAGTACTTC. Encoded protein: CASSSGTGGETQYF. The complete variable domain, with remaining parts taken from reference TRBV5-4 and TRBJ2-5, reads ETGVTQSPTHLIKTRGQQVTLRCSSQSGHNTVSWYQQALGQGPQFIFQYYREEENGRGNFPPRFSGLQFPNYSSELNVNALELDDSALYLCASSSGTGGETQYFGPGTRLLVL.

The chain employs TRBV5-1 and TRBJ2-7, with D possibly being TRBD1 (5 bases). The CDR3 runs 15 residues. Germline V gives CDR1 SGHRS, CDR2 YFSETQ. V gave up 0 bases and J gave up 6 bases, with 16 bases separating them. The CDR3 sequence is CASSLGGFRRPEQYF. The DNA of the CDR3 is TGCGCCAGCAGCTTGGGGGGCTTCCGAAGGCCCGAGCAGTACTTC. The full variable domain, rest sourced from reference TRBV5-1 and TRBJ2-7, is KAGVTQTPRYLIKTRGQQVTLSCSPISGHRSVSWYQQTPGQGLQFLFEYFSETQRNKGNFPGRFSGRQFSNSRSEMNVSTLELGDSALYLCASSLGGFRRPEQYFGPGTRLTVT.

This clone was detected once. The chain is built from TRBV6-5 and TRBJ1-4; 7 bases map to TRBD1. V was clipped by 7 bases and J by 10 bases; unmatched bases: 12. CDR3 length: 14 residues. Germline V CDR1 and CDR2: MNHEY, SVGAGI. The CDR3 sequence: CASTTRGNRGKLFF. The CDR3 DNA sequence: TGTGCCAGCACCACCCGGGGGAACAGGGGAAAACTGTTTTTT.

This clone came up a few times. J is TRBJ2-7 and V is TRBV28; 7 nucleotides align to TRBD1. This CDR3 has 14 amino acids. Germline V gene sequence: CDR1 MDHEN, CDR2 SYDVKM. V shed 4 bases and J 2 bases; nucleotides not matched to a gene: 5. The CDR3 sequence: CASSSTGTAYEQYF. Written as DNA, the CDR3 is TGTGCCAGCAGTTCAACCGGGACAGCCTACGAGCAGTACTTC.

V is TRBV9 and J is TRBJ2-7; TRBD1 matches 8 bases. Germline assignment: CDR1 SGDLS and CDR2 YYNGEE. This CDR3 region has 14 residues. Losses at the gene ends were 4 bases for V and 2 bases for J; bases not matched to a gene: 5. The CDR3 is CASSPGQGAYEQYF. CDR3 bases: TGTGCCAGCAGCCCAGGACAGGGCGCCTACGAGCAGTACTTC.